This is a list of T cell receptor beta chains from one sample in a study of blood T cells in healthy people across ages. One entry per CDR3 protein, called by TCRdb with MiXCR from the 5' RACE reads. The table has hundreds of thousands of distinct CDR3 sequences, 60% to 80% seen once. Source material: blood. The receptors come from a man aged 30 to 39 in good health. CDR3s include the opening cysteine and the closing phenylalanine or tryptophan. D genes are given only for firm matches. Clone size is given for some rows only: seen once, a few or many times, or a class if the clone is expanded.

J	size	D	V	DNA	CDR3
TRBJ2-3	few	NA	TRBV25-1	TGTGCCAGCAGCACGAGTAGCACAGATACGCAGTATTTT	CASSTSSTDTQYF
TRBJ2-1	NA	NA	TRBV4-2	TGTGCCAGCAGCCCGAAAAGCAACGCTCTAGTATCGGGTAGGAGCTCCTACAATGAGCAGTTCTTC	CASSPKSNALVSGRSSYNEQFF
TRBJ2-2	NA	NA	TRBV21-1	TGTGCCAGCAGCAACCGGGGCAGGGGAACCGGGGAGCTGTTTTTT	CASSNRGRGTGELFF
TRBJ2-1	NA	NA	TRBV6-5	TGTGCCAGCAGTCACGGAGGGGACCTCTCCTACAATGAGCAGTTCTTC	CASSHGGDLSYNEQFF
TRBJ2-5	many	TRBD2	TRBV14	TGTGCCAGCAGCCAAGGTTCAGCGGGGCGGAAGACCCAGTACTTC	CASSQGSAGRKTQYF
TRBJ1-4	few	NA	TRBV29-1	TGCAGCGTCCTCCTTGTTGGGAGGGGTAGTGAAAAACTGTTTTTT	CSVLLVGRGSEKLFF
TRBJ2-3	NA	TRBD1	TRBV5-1	TGCGCCAGCAGCGTGGGACAGGCTCCAGATACGCAGTATTTT	CASSVGQAPDTQYF
TRBJ2-5	NA	NA	TRBV2	TGTGCCAGCAGTGAAGCCCCCGCGGGGCGCCAAGAGACCCAGTACTTC	CASSEAPAGRQETQYF
TRBJ2-5	few	NA	TRBV10-3	TGTGCCATCAGTGCCCCGCAGGGAGGCCAAGAGACCCAGTACTTC	CAISAPQGGQETQYF
TRBJ1-2	NA	NA	TRBV29-1	TGCAGCGTTGGGAGTGGGGCCCCCGGGAACTATGGCTACACCTTC	CSVGSGAPGNYGYTF
TRBJ1-2	many	NA	TRBV20-1	TGCAGTGCTAGTGGGCAGCCTCACCCTGGGGACTATGGCTACACCTTC	CSASGQPHPGDYGYTF
TRBJ2-1	NA	TRBD2	TRBV7-3	TGTGCCAGTAGCCCTTCTAGCGGGGGGGCCAATGAGCAGTTCTTC	CASSPSSGGANEQFF
TRBJ2-5	few	TRBD2	TRBV25-1	TGTGCCAGCAGTCCACTTGGGGGGGAAGAGACCCAGTACTTC	CASSPLGGEETQYF
TRBJ2-7	once	TRBD2	TRBV9	TGTGCCAGCAGCGCAACCCCGGGACTATCAGGGCCCCCGGGACCTACCTACGAGCAGTACTTC	CASSATPGLSGPPGPTYEQYF
TRBJ2-3	NA	NA	TRBV9	TGTGCCAGCAGCCAACCCCTGCGGGGGCCCTCAGATACGCAGTATTTT	CASSQPLRGPSDTQYF
TRBJ1-2	NA	NA	TRBV6-2/TRBV6-3	TGTGCCAGCAGTTCCTCATACAGGGAAGAGCGGGGCTATGGCTACACCTTC	CASSSSYREERGYGYTF
TRBJ2-1	NA	NA	TRBV29-1	TGCAGCGTTGATAGGGTTAGCGCACCCCACAATGAGCAGTTCTTC	CSVDRVSAPHNEQFF
TRBJ1-2	few	TRBD1	TRBV29-1	TGCAGTGGGGCGACAGGGTCCAACTATGGCTACACCTTC	CSGATGSNYGYTF
TRBJ1-4	NA	NA	TRBV12-3/TRBV12-4	TGTGCCAGCAGTTTTGTCCGGGAGGTAGAGGAAAAACTGTTTTTT	CASSFVREVEEKLFF
TRBJ1-5	NA	NA	TRBV3-1	TGTGCCAGCAGCCAGGATACAGGGCGCAATCAGCCCCAGCATTTT	CASSQDTGRNQPQHF
TRBJ1-6	NA	NA	TRBV5-1	TGCGCCAGCAGCTTGGGCCCCTCAGATTCACCCCTCCACTTT	CASSLGPSDSPLHF
TRBJ2-3	once	NA	TRBV9	TGTGCCAGCAGCGTCCTCGGAGCTAGCACAGATACGCAGTATTTT	CASSVLGASTDTQYF
TRBJ2-1	NA	TRBD1	TRBV9	TGTGCCAGCAGCCCGCGGGACAGGGCCGCTGAGCAGTTCTTC	CASSPRDRAAEQFF
TRBJ2-3	NA	TRBD2	TRBV6-2/TRBV6-3	TGTGCCAGCACAAATCCTGGGACTAGCAGAAATACGCAGTATTTT	CASTNPGTSRNTQYF
TRBJ2-3	NA	NA	TRBV27	TGTGCCAGCAGTTTATCGAACAATATTGGGGATACGCAGTATTTT	CASSLSNNIGDTQYF
TRBJ2-5	NA	TRBD2	TRBV7-3	TGTGCCAGCAGTATAGAGCGGGGAAGGACCCAGTACTTC	CASSIERGRTQYF
TRBJ1-2	NA	NA	TRBV30	TGTGCCTGGCGACAGAACTATGGCTACACCTTC	CAWRQNYGYTF
TRBJ1-2	once	NA	TRBV29-1	TGCAGCGTTCCTATAGCAGGGGACTATGGCTACACCTTC	CSVPIAGDYGYTF
TRBJ2-7	few	NA	TRBV20-1	TGCAGTGCCTACCTCCAGGGTCCCTACGAGCAGTACTTC	CSAYLQGPYEQYF
TRBJ1-6	few	TRBD1	TRBV7-9	TGTGCCAGCAGCTTTGGGGACAGCGGTTCCCTCCACTTT	CASSFGDSGSLHF
TRBJ2-7	NA	NA	TRBV5-5	TGTGCCAGCAGCCTGGGGTGGGGTCCATCCTACGAGCAGTACTTC	CASSLGWGPSYEQYF
TRBJ2-3	NA	TRBD2	TRBV20-1	TGCAGGGCGGGGACTAGCGGTTACACAGATACGCAGTATTTT	CRAGTSGYTDTQYF
TRBJ2-5	NA	NA	TRBV20-1	TGCAGTGCTAGTACAGGGTCGGGGGTAGAGACCCAGTACTTC	CSASTGSGVETQYF
TRBJ2-5	NA	NA	TRBV24-1	TGTGCCACCAGTGAGGGGTCGCCTCAAGAGACCCAGTACTTC	CATSEGSPQETQYF
TRBJ2-7	few	TRBD2	TRBV20-1	TGCAGTGCCGCGAAGGGGATCGGGGGGATCGAGCAGTACTTC	CSAAKGIGGIEQYF
TRBJ1-2	NA	NA	TRBV6-5	TGTGCCAGCAGTTACGGGAGCCTGGGCGGTGGTGGCTACACCTTC	CASSYGSLGGGGYTF
TRBJ2-7	few	TRBD1	TRBV27	TGTGCCAGCAGTTCCATGGACAGGGTAGGTCCCGAGCAGTACTTC	CASSSMDRVGPEQYF
TRBJ1-6	once	NA	TRBV25-1	TGTGCCAGCAGTGACAGCAGGGTCGCGGGTAATTCACCCCTCCACTTT	CASSDSRVAGNSPLHF
TRBJ1-5	NA	TRBD1	TRBV5-1	TGCGCCAGCAGCTTGACGACAGGGGGAAGCAATCAGCCCCAGCATTTT	CASSLTTGGSNQPQHF
TRBJ2-5	few	TRBD1	TRBV9	TGTGCCAGCAGCGCCTCGACAGGGAAGGGGGAGACCCAGTACTTC	CASSASTGKGETQYF
TRBJ2-1	NA	TRBD2	TRBV7-8	TGTGCCAGCAGCTTAGTGAGCGGGGGAGATGAGCAGTTCTTC	CASSLVSGGDEQFF
TRBJ2-5	NA	NA	TRBV5-1	TGCGCCAGCAGCTTTTGGGGGGCTCAAGAGACCCAGTACTTC	CASSFWGAQETQYF
TRBJ2-1	once	TRBD2	TRBV9	TGTGCCAGCAGCCCTAGCGGGGGGGCCGCCTACAATGAGCAGTTCTTC	CASSPSGGAAYNEQFF
TRBJ2-7	NA	NA	TRBV5-1	TGCGCCAGCAGCTTGGGTGGGATGGCCGCCTACGAGCAGTACTTC	CASSLGGMAAYEQYF
TRBJ2-7	NA	NA	TRBV5-1	TGCGCCAGCAGCTTGGCCGCGGGGAGAACCTACGAGCAGTACTTC	CASSLAAGRTYEQYF
TRBJ2-7	NA	TRBD1	TRBV7-9	TGTGCCAGCAGCTTTCCGGGACAGGGTGAACACGAGCAGTACTTC	CASSFPGQGEHEQYF
TRBJ1-4	NA	NA	TRBV7-9	TGTGCCAGCAGCTTAGAGGGCCTTTCAGAAAAACTGTTTTTT	CASSLEGLSEKLFF
TRBJ2-6	NA	TRBD1	TRBV12-3/TRBV12-4	TGTGCCAGCAGTCCACAGGGGGAAGGGGCCAACGTCCTGACTTTC	CASSPQGEGANVLTF
TRBJ2-1	few	NA	TRBV5-5	TGTGCCAGCAGCTTGGTTCTTTACAATGAGCAGTTCTTC	CASSLVLYNEQFF
TRBJ2-7	NA	NA	TRBV6-6	TGTGCCAGCAAGACCCTACAGGATTACTCCTACGAGCAGTACTTC	CASKTLQDYSYEQYF
TRBJ2-1	NA	NA	TRBV21-1	TGTGCCAGCAGCAGCGGGACTAGCGGTCAAAATGAGCAGTTCTTC	CASSSGTSGQNEQFF
TRBJ1-4	NA	TRBD1	TRBV7-9	TGTGCCAGCAGCCTGACAGGGACCAGTGAAAAACTGTTTTTT	CASSLTGTSEKLFF
TRBJ2-1	NA	NA	TRBV21-1	TGTGCCAGCACAAACAAGGGGACACGCTCCTACAATGAGCAGTTCTTC	CASTNKGTRSYNEQFF
TRBJ2-2	NA	NA	TRBV12-3/TRBV12-4	TGTGCCAGCAGTACGGGGGCCTGGAACACCGGGGAGCTGTTTTTT	CASSTGAWNTGELFF